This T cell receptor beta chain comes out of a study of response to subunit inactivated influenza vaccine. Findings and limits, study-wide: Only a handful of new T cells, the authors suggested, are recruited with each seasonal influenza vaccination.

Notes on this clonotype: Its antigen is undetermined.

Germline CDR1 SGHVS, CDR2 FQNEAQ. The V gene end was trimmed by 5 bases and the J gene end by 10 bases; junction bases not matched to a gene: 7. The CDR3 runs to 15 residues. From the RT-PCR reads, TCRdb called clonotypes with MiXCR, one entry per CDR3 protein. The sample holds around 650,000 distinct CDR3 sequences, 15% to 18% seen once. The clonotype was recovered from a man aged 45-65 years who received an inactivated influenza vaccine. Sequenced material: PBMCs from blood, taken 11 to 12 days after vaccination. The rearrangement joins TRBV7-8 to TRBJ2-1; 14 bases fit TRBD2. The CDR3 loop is CASSDGTSGSQEQFF. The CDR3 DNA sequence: TGTGCCAGCAGCGACGGGACTAGCGGGAGTCAAGAGCAGTTCTTC.